Each of the 18 T cell receptor beta chains below was sequenced from the same sample in a study of blood T cell repertoires in COVID-19 (dated by TCRdb to 2018 to 2020). Library preparation used the immunoSEQ multiplex PCR assay. TCRdb provides this immuneACCESS table in a form limited to in-frame rearrangements. Some clones are lacking; in checked studies, under half of them reflect an unresolved V gene, and why the rest are absent is not known. The sample table contains about 480,000 clones; only one count was recorded for 75% to 90% of them. 7% to 10% of the sample comes from the top ten. Input material: PBMCs or T cells enriched from blood (not recorded which). The source of these receptors is a woman aged 60-75 years who had recovered from COVID-19.

This clone was recorded a few times. CDR3 coding DNA: TGTGCCAGCAGCGTAGGGTCAGCTAGCTCCTACGAGCAGTACTTC. This translates into CASSVGSASSYEQYF. This chain links TRBV9 with TRBJ2-7; D remains unclear. Per the germline V gene, CDR1 is SGDLS and CDR2 is YYNGEE. Trimming cost V 0 bases and J 0 bases, with 10 bases left between them. The CDR3 runs 15 residues.

The V gene is TRBV5-1, the J gene TRBJ2-7; 8 nucleotides line up with TRBD1. The germline V gene encodes CDR1 SGHRS and CDR2 YFSETQ. The CDR3 is made up of 12 amino acids. Unmatched junction bases numbered 1, after V lost 4 bases and J lost 4 bases. The CDR3 DNA reads as TGCGCCAGCAGCGGACAGGGTTACGAGCAGTACTTC. Translation gives CASSGQGYEQYF.

This chain connects TRBV25-1 to TRBJ2-3, with 9 positions matching TRBD1. V lost 3 bases, J lost 1 base, and 8 bases stayed unmatched. In germline, CDR1 is MGHDK, CDR2 SYGVNS. This CDR3 has 17 amino acids. The CDR3 reads CASSDSYRGPGTDTQYF. The CDR3 coding sequence is TGTGCCAGCAGTGATAGTTACAGGGGGCCCGGCACAGATACGCAGTATTTT.

The rearrangement uses TRBV9 and TRBJ1-1; D remains ambiguous. The V gene lost 4 bases and the J gene lost 10 bases, with 8 bases spanning the gap. The V gene's germline CDR1 is SGDLS and CDR2 YYNGEE. The CDR3 has 10 amino acids. The CDR3 region is CASSPARAFF. Here the CDR3 DNA reads TGTGCCAGCAGCCCAGCGAGAGCTTTCTTT.

This chain joins TRBV2 and TRBJ2-3; TRBD1 is a possible D gene (6 bases). The CDR3 covers 15 residues. CDR1 is SNHLY and CDR2 is FYNNEI in the germline V gene. V was clipped by 6 bases and J by 2 bases, with 15 bases between them. The CDR3 sequence: CASRGQYRSTDTQYF. CDR3 DNA sequence: TGTGCCAGCAGAGGACAGTACCGGTCCACAGATACGCAGTATTTT.

The J gene is TRBJ2-4, the V gene TRBV19, with D unresolved. This CDR3 has 17 residues. The V gene lost 0 bases and the J gene lost 0 bases, with 12 bases spanning the gap. Germline V lookup: CDR1 LNHDA, CDR2 SQIVND (reference sequence). CDR3: CASSIDEQALAKNIQYF. In nucleotides, the CDR3 is TGTGCCAGTAGTATAGATGAGCAGGCTCTAGCCAAAAACATTCAGTACTTC.

The V and J genes are TRBV7-2 and TRBJ2-1, with a tentative D call TRBD1 (6 bases). The V end lost 6 bases, the J end lost 2 bases, and 14 bases lay between the germline ends. CDR3 length equals 15 residues. Per germline, CDR1 SGHTA and CDR2 FQGNSA. CDR3 nucleotides: TGTGCCAGCAGTCACAGGGACCCCGCCTACAATGAGCAGTTCTTC. This codes for CASSHRDPAYNEQFF.

The rearrangement joins TRBV6-5 to TRBJ1-3; TRBD1 is a possible D gene (6 bases). CDR3 length equals 14 residues. Germline-derived CDR1 and CDR2 are MNHEY and SVGAGI. Trimming stripped 5 bases from V and 2 bases from J, with 10 bases between. The CDR3 DNA reads TGTGCCAGCAGTACGGGGGGGCCTGGAAACACCATATATTTT. This codes for CASSTGGPGNTIYF.

The J gene is TRBJ1-2, the V gene TRBV30; maybe TRBD1 (6 bases). Trimming shortened V by 0 bases and J by 8 bases, and 13 bases separated the two germline ends. There are 13 residues in the CDR3. Germline CDR1 reads GTSNPN; CDR2 reads SVGIG (reference sequence). Here the CDR3 DNA reads TGTGCCTGGAGTGTACAACAGGGAGAAGGCTACACCTTC. Its protein is CAWSVQQGEGYTF.

The chain joins TRBV5-1 to TRBJ2-6; D remains ambiguous. The ends were cut back, 5 bases at V and 3 bases at J, with 6 bases in the middle. CDR3 length equals 13 residues. From germline, CDR1 is SGHRS and CDR2 YFSETQ. In DNA form, the CDR3 reads TGCGCCAGCAGGACTCTTGGGGCCAACGTCCTGACTTTC. Protein sequence: CASRTLGANVLTF.

This chain links TRBV19 with TRBJ1-1; D not certain. V dropped 1 base and J dropped 3 bases, with 12 bases sitting between them. This CDR3 spans 15 amino acids. From germline, CDR1 is LNHDA and CDR2 SQIVND (reference sequence). The CDR3 DNA follows: TGTGCCAGTAGTATAGGGGCAGTCTACTACACTGAAGCTTTCTTT. Translating gives CASSIGAVYYTEAFF.

In this sample, this clone turned up once. The chain couples TRBV11-3 to TRBJ2-1; 13 nucleotides align to TRBD2. The CDR3 loop spans 19 amino acids. Per germline, CDR1 SGHNT and CDR2 YENEEA. V trimming: 7 bases; J trimming: 5 bases; junction bases outside the gene matches: 17. CDR3 DNA: TGTGCCAGCACCCCCTGGGGAACTAGCGGGGGGGCCGGAGACAATGAGCAGTTCTTC. Translating gives CASTPWGTSGGAGDNEQFF.

The rearrangement joins TRBV28 to TRBJ2-2; TRBD2 agrees at 8 bases. The CDR3 spans 16 residues. V dropped 2 bases and J dropped 3; count of bases not matched to a gene: 5. Germline V gives CDR1 MDHEN, CDR2 SYDVKM. The CDR3 DNA sequence: TGTGCCAGCAGTTTAAGGGCGGGGGGCTACACCGGGGAGCTGTTTTTT. Protein sequence: CASSLRAGGYTGELFF.

The chain carries TRBV21-1 and TRBJ2-2; TRBD2 is the table's D call and was not checked against the DNA. TRBV21-1 is marked as a pseudogene. This CDR3 has 14 residues. The CDR3 reads CASSNLPVTGELFF. The DNA of the CDR3 is TGTGCCAGCAGCAACTTACCGGTTACCGGGGAGCTGTTTTTT.

The chain joins TRBV18 to TRBJ1-5; 7 positions match TRBD1. The length of the CDR3 is 14 residues. CDR1 is KGHSH and CDR2 is LQKENI in the germline V gene. V lost 3 bases to trimming and J lost 4 bases; unmatched junction nucleotides: 3. The CDR3 here is CASSPGQANQPQHF. CDR3 nucleotides: TGTGCCAGCTCACCCGGACAGGCTAATCAGCCCCAGCATTTT. The full variable domain, its missing parts supplied by reference TRBV18 and TRBJ1-5, is NAGVMQNPRHLVRRRGQEARLRCSPMKGHSHVYWYRQLPEEGLKFMVYLQKENIIDESGMPKERFSAEFPKEGPSILRIQQVVRGDSAAYFCASSPGQANQPQHFGDGTRLSIL.

V and J are TRBV11-2 and TRBJ2-7; 9 nucleotides align to TRBD1. The CDR3 totals 12 residues. Germline CDR1 and CDR2: SGHAT and FQNNGV. V shed 1 base, J shed 13 bases, and the junction held 5 bases outside the gene matches. This chain's CDR3 is CASSLAGTGTYF. In DNA, the CDR3 is TGTGCCAGCAGCTTAGCCGGGACAGGGACATACTTC. Drawing the rest from reference TRBV11-2 and TRBJ2-7, the complete variable domain is EAGVAQSPRYKIIEKRQSVAFWCNPISGHATLYWYQQILGQGPKLLIQFQNNGVVDDSQLPKDRFSAERLKGVDSTLKIQPAKLEDSAVYLCASSLAGTGTYFGPGTRLTVT.

The rearrangement links TRBV6-2 or TRBV6-3 to TRBJ2-3; TRBD2 matches 10 bases. V shed 3 bases, J shed 2 bases, and the junction held 8 bases outside the gene matches. CDR1 is MNHEY, CDR2 SVGEGT, per germline. The CDR3 contains 17 residues. Here the CDR3 DNA reads TGTGCCAGCAGTTATGAAGTAGCGGGGGGACTCACAGATACGCAGTATTTT. Translation: CASSYEVAGGLTDTQYF.

The chain has TRBV2 and TRBJ2-7, with 7 bases lining up with TRBD2. Per germline, CDR1 SNHLY and CDR2 FYNNEI. Trimming removed 4 bases from V and 4 bases from J; junction bases left unmatched: 7. The CDR3 runs 14 residues. This CDR3 reads CASSVGGAGYEQYF. The CDR3 DNA sequence: TGTGCCAGCAGTGTGGGAGGGGCTGGGTACGAGCAGTACTTC.